The present TCR beta chain was sequenced within a study of human T cells and chemical hapten exposure. To note about this clonotype: Its antigen is unknown. The junction and the germline gene differ at one end; a read error may be behind it.

The authors' processing: A typical sample had around 90,000 TCRs, with about 23,224 to 750,000 overall. TCRdb fed the RACE reads into MiXCR, producing one record per CDR3 protein. The authors' filters were not applied to this entry. This repertoire shows some 300,000 distinct CDR3 sequences, about 5% found once; its top ten account for less than 9%. Time point defined: pre-sensitization, week 0. Stated treatment: therapeutic diphenylcyclopropenone sensitization with weekly scalp DPC. CDR1 SSHAT and CDR2 FNYEAQ come from the germline V gene (reference sequence). This CDR3 is 14 amino acids long. The study, taken as a whole, reports: It was expanded TCRs that formed significantly more large CDR3 similarity clusters than controls did.

The sequencing here drew on whole blood, taken in connection with sensitization to the hapten diphenylcyclopropenone (DPC). The J gene is TRBJ2-3, the V gene TRBV7-7, with a possible D match to TRBD2 (5 bases). The source is a woman younger than 30 with alopecia areata. Some clones in this sample may be carry-over from other donors' samples. The CDR3 DNA reads TGTGCTAGCAGCTTACTGGGAGACGTTGATACGCAGTATTTT. Protein sequence: CASSLLGDVDTQYF.